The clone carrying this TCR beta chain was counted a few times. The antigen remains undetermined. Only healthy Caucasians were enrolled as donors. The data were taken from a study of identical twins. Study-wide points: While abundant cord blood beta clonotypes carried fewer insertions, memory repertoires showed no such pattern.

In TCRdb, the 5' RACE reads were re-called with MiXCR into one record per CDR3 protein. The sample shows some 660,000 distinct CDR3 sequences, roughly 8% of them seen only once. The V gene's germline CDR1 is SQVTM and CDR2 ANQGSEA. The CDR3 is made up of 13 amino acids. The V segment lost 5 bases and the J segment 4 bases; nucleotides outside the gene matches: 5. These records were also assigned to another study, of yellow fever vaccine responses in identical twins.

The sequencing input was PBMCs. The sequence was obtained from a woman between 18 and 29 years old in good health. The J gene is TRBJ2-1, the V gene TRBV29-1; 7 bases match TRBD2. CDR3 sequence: CSVNGGGYNEQFF. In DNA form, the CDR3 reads TGCAGCGTTAATGGCGGGGGTTACAATGAGCAGTTCTTC.